This TCR beta chain was captured in a study of T cell responses to AZD1222 COVID-19 vaccine. Only in-frame clones appear in the TCRdb table, and some are missing; sequencing was by immunoSEQ multiplex PCR. The sample includes roughly 120,000 clones, approximately 94% seen only once; the top ten take around 5%. Regarding the study as a whole: Unmutated variant regions are reportedly targeted by nearly half of spike-specific TCRs.

Notes on this clone: Its antigen is unidentified.

Second-dose intervals of approximately 4 or approximately 12 weeks were pooled. Trimming stripped 6 bases from V and 4 bases from J, with 13 bases between. The CDR3 has 13 amino acids. CDR1 MNHEY and CDR2 SVGAGI come from the germline V gene. This sequence was found in an adult who received the AZD1222 COVID-19 vaccine. The rearrangement links TRBV6-5 to TRBJ2-7, with D maybe TRBD2 (5 bases). Specimen: peripheral blood, collected 28 days after the second AZD1222 dose. CDR3 sequence (DNA): TGTGCCAGCAGCCCCCTAGCCCGGTACGAGCAGTACTTC. This codes for CASSPLARYEQYF.